This TCR beta chain was recovered during a study of graft-versus-host responses after intestinal transplantation. Across the whole study: Transplant types were multivisceral, liver-intestinal, or isolated intestinal. All recipients were given anti-thymocyte globulin induction, and tacrolimus and steroids were then administered for approximately 3 years.

Broader study findings: Some patients had graft-donor T cell macrochimerism. In their allografts, the ratios of graft-versus-host to host-versus-graft T cell clones were high. Early declines in HvG clones that occurred post-transplant were associated with peak circulating GvH clone levels.

As concerns this clone: The antigen is not known.

The table came from immunoSEQ multiplex PCR; TCRdb's copy has only in-frame clones and leaves some out. The table lists 65,000 to 90,000 clones, roughly 90% of them singletons. Sequenced here: unstimulated CD8+ T cells sorted from spleen or lymph node cells, sampled before intestinal transplant. This receptor was obtained from a human donor who received an intestinal transplant.

The CDR3 region is CSVEDAVSDTQYF. CDR3 DNA sequence: TGCAGCGTTGAAGATGCGGTATCAGATACGCAGTATTTT. The rearrangement links TRBV29-1 to TRBJ2-3; D is uncertain. The V gene's germline CDR1 is SQVTM and CDR2 ANQGSEA. Between the trimmed V and J ends, which lost 0 bases and 4 bases, there was a span of 8 bases. The CDR3 extends over 13 amino acids.